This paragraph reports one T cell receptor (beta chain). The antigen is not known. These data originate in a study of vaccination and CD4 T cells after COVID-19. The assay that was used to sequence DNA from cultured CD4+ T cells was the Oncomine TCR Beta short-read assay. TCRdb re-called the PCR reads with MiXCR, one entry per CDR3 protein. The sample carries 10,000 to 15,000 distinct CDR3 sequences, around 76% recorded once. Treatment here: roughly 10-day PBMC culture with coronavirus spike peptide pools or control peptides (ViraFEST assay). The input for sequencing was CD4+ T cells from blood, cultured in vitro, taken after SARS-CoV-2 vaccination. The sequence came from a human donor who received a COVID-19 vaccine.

This CDR3 reads CASTTGQIFGNQPQHF. Written as DNA, the CDR3 is TGTGCCAGCACCACGGGACAGATATTCGGCAATCAGCCCCAGCATTTT. V and J are TRBV6-2 or TRBV6-3 and TRBJ1-5, with 7 bases matching TRBD1. J was trimmed by 2 bases and V by 7 bases; bases with no gene match: 11. This CDR3 is 16 amino acids long. CDR1 and CDR2 (germline): MNHEY, SVGEGT.